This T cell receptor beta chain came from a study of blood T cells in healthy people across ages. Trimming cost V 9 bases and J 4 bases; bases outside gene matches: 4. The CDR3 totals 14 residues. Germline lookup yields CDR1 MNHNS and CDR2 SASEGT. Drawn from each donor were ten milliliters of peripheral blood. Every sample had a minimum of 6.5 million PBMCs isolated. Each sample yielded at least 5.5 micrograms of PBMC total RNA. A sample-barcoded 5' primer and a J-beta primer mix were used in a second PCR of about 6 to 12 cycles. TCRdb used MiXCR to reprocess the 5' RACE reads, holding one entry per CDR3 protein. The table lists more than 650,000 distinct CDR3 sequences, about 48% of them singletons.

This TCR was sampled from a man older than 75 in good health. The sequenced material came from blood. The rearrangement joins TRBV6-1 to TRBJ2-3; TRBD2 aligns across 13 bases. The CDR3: CASRLAGGSDTQYF. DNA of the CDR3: TGTGCCAGTAGACTAGCGGGAGGCTCAGATACGCAGTATTTT.